These 5 T cell receptor beta chains were sequenced from one sample in a study of blood T cell repertoires in COVID-19. Sequencing was performed with immunoSEQ multiplex PCR; in TCRdb, only in-frame clones are kept and a portion is missing. Of 200,000 to 250,000 clones listed, more than 75% are singletons. Source material: PBMCs or T cells enriched from blood (not recorded which). The receptors here all came from a woman between 50 and 59 years old who had recovered from COVID-19.

The sample holds many counts of this clone. The chain uses TRBV19 and TRBJ1-2, with TRBD1 as a possible D gene (6 bases). The CDR3 has 16 amino acids. CDR1 and CDR2 (germline): LNHDA, SQIVND (reference sequence). Trimming left V 7 bases short and J 8 bases short, with 26 bases between. The DNA of the CDR3 is TGTGCCAGTACCCTATCCGGTTCCGACAGGATTCACGGCTACACCTTC. Amino acid sequence: CASTLSGSDRIHGYTF.

This chain uses TRBV19 with TRBJ1-2; D uncertain. The CDR3 covers 15 residues. CDR1 LNHDA and CDR2 SQIVND come from the germline V gene (reference sequence). V was cut by 7 bases and J by 4 bases, with 19 bases left in between. CDR3 region: CASKNSPGSVYGYTF. CDR3 DNA sequence: TGTGCCAGTAAGAACTCCCCGGGGAGCGTCTATGGCTACACCTTC.

The chain combines TRBV9 with TRBJ2-2; D remains unclear. The CDR3 is 12 amino acids. Germline V lookup: CDR1 SGDLS, CDR2 YYNGEE. V lost 6 bases and J 8 bases, leaving 11 bases between the germline ends. The CDR3 loop is CASTTLGGELFF. In DNA, the CDR3 is TGTGCCAGCACCACTCTCGGGGGGGAGCTGTTTTTT.

The rearrangement links TRBV4-3 to TRBJ2-1, with 8 bases identical to TRBD1. After removal of 2 bases from V and 4 bases from J, the junction contained 10 bases not matched to a gene. The CDR3 extends over 17 amino acids. Per the germline V gene, CDR1 is LGHNA and CDR2 is YSLEER. The CDR3 DNA is TGCGCCAGCAGCCAACTGACAGGGGCGACCCTATACAATGAGCAGTTCTTC. Its translation is CASSQLTGATLYNEQFF.

DNA for the CDR3: TGTGCCAGCAGCCTACGAACGGGACAGGGTTTTTTCAAGAACACTGAAGCTTTCTTT. Its translation is CASSLRTGQGFFKNTEAFF. The V and J genes are TRBV11-2 and TRBJ1-1; the match to TRBD1 covers 9 bases. The CDR3 totals 19 residues. The V segment lost 5 bases and the J segment 1 base; nucleotides outside the gene matches: 17. Germline-derived CDR1 and CDR2 are SGHAT and FQNNGV.